A selection of T cell receptor beta chains follows, all from one sample in a study of shared clonotypes between healthy human individuals. The table came from immunoSEQ multiplex PCR; TCRdb's copy has only in-frame clones and leaves some out. This sample has under 2.5 million clones, with around 90% found just once. The source material was naive CD4+ T cells from PBMCs. The receptors were gathered from a man aged 18 to 29 in good health. Some clones in this sample may be carry-over from other donors' samples. Each CDR3 is given with its conserved first and last residue. The D gene is left open where the match is weak. Part of the rows lack a size; the others show once, few, many or a class for expanded clones.

V gene: TRBV5-1
J gene: TRBJ2-7
clone size: NA
D gene: NA
CDR3 protein: CASSLAGQTSSYEQYF
CDR3 DNA: TGCGCCAGCAGCTTGGCGGGCCAGACGAGCTCCTACGAGCAGTACTTC

V gene: TRBV4-2
J gene: TRBJ2-7
clone size: NA
D gene: TRBD2
CDR3 protein: CASSQATQGLAGGREQYF
CDR3 DNA: TGTGCCAGCAGCCAAGCAACCCAGGGGCTAGCGGGAGGGCGGGAGCAGTACTTC

V gene: TRBV19
J gene: TRBJ2-7
clone size: NA
D gene: NA
CDR3 protein: CASSIVPGRPNEQYF
CDR3 DNA: TGTGCCAGTAGTATAGTTCCGGGTCGCCCCAACGAGCAGTACTTC

V gene: TRBV7-2
J gene: TRBJ2-7
clone size: NA
D gene: TRBD1
CDR3 protein: CASSTRQGLSYEQYF
CDR3 DNA: TGTGCCAGCAGCACCAGACAGGGGCTTTCCTACGAGCAGTACTTC

V gene: TRBV15
J gene: TRBJ2-7
clone size: NA
D gene: NA
CDR3 protein: CATSSSPGEAYEQYF
CDR3 DNA: TGTGCCACCAGCTCCTCCCCCGGGGAGGCCTACGAGCAGTACTTC

V gene: TRBV5-1
J gene: TRBJ1-4
clone size: NA
D gene: NA
CDR3 protein: CASSLGAGITNEKLFF
CDR3 DNA: TGCGCCAGCAGCTTAGGGGCCGGGATAACTAATGAAAAACTGTTTTTT

V gene: TRBV27
J gene: TRBJ2-7
clone size: once
D gene: TRBD1
CDR3 protein: CASKDRQGATYEQYF
CDR3 DNA: TGTGCCAGCAAAGACCGACAGGGGGCAACCTACGAGCAGTACTTC

V gene: TRBV7-9
J gene: TRBJ2-7
clone size: NA
D gene: NA
CDR3 protein: CASSLATGFGQYF
CDR3 DNA: TGTGCCAGCAGCTTAGCGACTGGTTTCGGGCAGTACTTC

V gene: TRBV7-8
J gene: TRBJ2-1
clone size: NA
D gene: TRBD2
CDR3 protein: CASSPWAGRDEQFF
CDR3 DNA: TGTGCCAGCAGCCCATGGGCAGGGAGGGATGAGCAGTTCTTC

V gene: TRBV12-5
J gene: TRBJ2-3
clone size: NA
D gene: NA
CDR3 protein: CASAPPTSTDTQYF
CDR3 DNA: TGTGCTAGTGCACCCCCCACTAGCACAGATACGCAGTATTTT

V gene: TRBV19
J gene: TRBJ2-1
clone size: NA
D gene: TRBD2
CDR3 protein: CASSPPGTINEQFF
CDR3 DNA: TGTGCCAGTAGTCCCCCGGGGACTATAAATGAGCAGTTCTTC

V gene: TRBV19
J gene: TRBJ2-7
clone size: NA
D gene: NA
CDR3 protein: CASSPAGVGAYEQYF
CDR3 DNA: TGTGCCAGTAGTCCAGCCGGGGTAGGGGCCTACGAGCAGTACTTC

V gene: TRBV19
J gene: TRBJ1-1
clone size: NA
D gene: NA
CDR3 protein: CASSTRRAGMNTEAFF
CDR3 DNA: TGTGCCAGTAGTACCCGCCGGGCGGGCATGAACACTGAAGCTTTCTTT

V gene: TRBV7-3
J gene: TRBJ2-1
clone size: NA
D gene: TRBD2
CDR3 protein: CASSLAPGTSGFRSSYNEQFF
CDR3 DNA: TGTGCCAGCAGCTTAGCTCCCGGGACTAGCGGATTCCGAAGCTCCTACAATGAGCAGTTCTTC

V gene: TRBV28
J gene: TRBJ1-4
clone size: once
D gene: NA
CDR3 protein: CASSPSTGGFNEKLFF
CDR3 DNA: TGTGCCAGCAGCCCTTCTACTGGAGGGTTTAATGAAAAACTGTTTTTT

V gene: TRBV12-5
J gene: TRBJ2-1
clone size: NA
D gene: TRBD2
CDR3 protein: CASGSSGAYNEQFF
CDR3 DNA: TGTGCTAGTGGCTCCAGCGGGGCCTACAATGAGCAGTTCTTC

V gene: TRBV7-2
J gene: TRBJ2-5
clone size: NA
D gene: NA
CDR3 protein: CASSLTGIQETQYF
CDR3 DNA: TGTGCCAGCAGCTTAACAGGGATACAAGAGACCCAGTACTTC

V gene: TRBV30
J gene: TRBJ1-3
clone size: NA
D gene: NA
CDR3 protein: CAWSTAGPGNTIYF
CDR3 DNA: TGTGCCTGGAGTACGGCGGGACCTGGAAACACCATATATTTT

V gene: TRBV28
J gene: TRBJ1-4
clone size: NA
D gene: NA
CDR3 protein: CASSQTGSNEKLFF
CDR3 DNA: TGTGCCAGCAGCCAGACAGGATCTAATGAAAAACTGTTTTTT

V gene: TRBV6-5
J gene: TRBJ1-3
clone size: NA
D gene: TRBD1
CDR3 protein: CATVDRAAGNTIYF
CDR3 DNA: TGTGCCACCGTTGACAGGGCTGCGGGAAACACCATATATTTT

V gene: TRBV6-6
J gene: TRBJ1-3
clone size: NA
D gene: NA
CDR3 protein: CASTYPGSGNTIYF
CDR3 DNA: TGTGCCAGCACCTACCCAGGGTCTGGAAACACCATATATTTT

V gene: TRBV9
J gene: TRBJ1-1
clone size: NA
D gene: NA
CDR3 protein: CASSVRHSGAEAFF
CDR3 DNA: TGTGCCAGCAGCGTCAGACATTCGGGGGCTGAAGCTTTCTTT

V gene: TRBV28
J gene: TRBJ2-3
clone size: once
D gene: NA
CDR3 protein: CASRALGITDTQYF
CDR3 DNA: TGTGCCAGCAGAGCCTTAGGAATCACAGATACGCAGTATTTT

V gene: TRBV28
J gene: TRBJ2-3
clone size: NA
D gene: TRBD1
CDR3 protein: CASSPTDRGRYTQYF
CDR3 DNA: TGTGCCAGCAGCCCAACCGACAGGGGGAGGTATACGCAGTATTTT

V gene: TRBV4-1
J gene: TRBJ1-4
clone size: NA
D gene: NA
CDR3 protein: CASSQDPRNEKLFF
CDR3 DNA: TGCGCCAGCAGCCAAGATCCACGAAATGAAAAACTGTTTTTT

V gene: TRBV28
J gene: TRBJ2-7
clone size: NA
D gene: NA
CDR3 protein: CASSGTGFEQYF
CDR3 DNA: TGTGCCAGCAGTGGAACAGGTTTCGAGCAGTACTTC

V gene: TRBV5-1
J gene: TRBJ2-5
clone size: NA
D gene: TRBD2
CDR3 protein: CASSLNPGGVEETQYF
CDR3 DNA: TGCGCCAGCAGCTTGAACCCGGGAGGGGTGGAAGAGACCCAGTACTTC

V gene: TRBV7-2
J gene: TRBJ1-5
clone size: NA
D gene: NA
CDR3 protein: CASSLVWWGGNQPQHF
CDR3 DNA: TGTGCCAGCAGCTTAGTATGGTGGGGGGGGAATCAGCCCCAGCATTTT

V gene: TRBV28
J gene: TRBJ2-4
clone size: once
D gene: TRBD1
CDR3 protein: CASRDRGKNIQYF
CDR3 DNA: TGTGCCAGTCGAGACAGGGGGAAAAACATTCAGTACTTC

V gene: TRBV30
J gene: TRBJ1-6
clone size: NA
D gene: TRBD1
CDR3 protein: CACRTGGGYSPLHF
CDR3 DNA: TGTGCCTGCCGGACAGGGGGTGGGTATTCACCCCTCCACTTT

V gene: TRBV7-9
J gene: TRBJ2-1
clone size: NA
D gene: TRBD1
CDR3 protein: CASSTTDRANEQFF
CDR3 DNA: TGTGCCAGCAGCACCACGGACAGGGCTAATGAGCAGTTCTTC